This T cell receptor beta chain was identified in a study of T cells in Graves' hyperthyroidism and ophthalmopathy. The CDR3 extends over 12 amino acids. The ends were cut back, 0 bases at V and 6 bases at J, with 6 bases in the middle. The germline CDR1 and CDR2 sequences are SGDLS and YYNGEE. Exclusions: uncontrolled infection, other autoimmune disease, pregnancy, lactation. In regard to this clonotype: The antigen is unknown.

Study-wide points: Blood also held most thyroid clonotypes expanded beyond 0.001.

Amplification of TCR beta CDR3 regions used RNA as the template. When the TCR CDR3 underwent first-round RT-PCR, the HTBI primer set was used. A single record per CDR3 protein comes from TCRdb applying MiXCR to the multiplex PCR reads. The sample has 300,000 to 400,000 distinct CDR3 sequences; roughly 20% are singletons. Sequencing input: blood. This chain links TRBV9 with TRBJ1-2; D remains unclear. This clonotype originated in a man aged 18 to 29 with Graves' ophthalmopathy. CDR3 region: CASSVDSHGYTF. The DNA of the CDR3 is TGTGCCAGCAGCGTAGACAGTCATGGCTACACCTTC.